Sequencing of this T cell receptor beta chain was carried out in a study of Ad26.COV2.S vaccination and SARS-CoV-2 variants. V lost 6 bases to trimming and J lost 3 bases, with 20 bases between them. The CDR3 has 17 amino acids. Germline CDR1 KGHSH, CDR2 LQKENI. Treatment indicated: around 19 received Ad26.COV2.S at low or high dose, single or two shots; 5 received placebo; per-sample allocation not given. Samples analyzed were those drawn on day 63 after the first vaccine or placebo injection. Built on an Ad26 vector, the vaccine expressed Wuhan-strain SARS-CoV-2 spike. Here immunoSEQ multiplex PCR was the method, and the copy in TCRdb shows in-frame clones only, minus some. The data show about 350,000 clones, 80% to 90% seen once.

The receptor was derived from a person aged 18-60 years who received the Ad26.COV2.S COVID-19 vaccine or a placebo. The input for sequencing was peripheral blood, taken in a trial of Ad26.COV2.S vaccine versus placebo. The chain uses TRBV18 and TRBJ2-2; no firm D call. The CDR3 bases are TGTGCCAGCTCCCTAGTGGGGTCCGTGACCTACACCGGGGAGCTGTTTTTT. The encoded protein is CASSLVGSVTYTGELFF.